This paragraph reports one TCR beta chain. Antigen unknown. The germline V gene has CDR1 MNHNS and CDR2 SASEGT. CDR3 length: 11 amino acids. The sample comes from a study of monozygotic twins with inflammatory bowel disease. Study findings and constraints: Similarity of repertoires did not differ between concordant and discordant twins, possibly from limited power. With others, IBD patients shared fewer clonotypes than healthy twins did, especially with disease activity.

TCRdb reanalyzed the 5' RACE reads and collapses them to one entry per CDR3 protein, without DNA. Recorded for this sample: about 160,000 distinct CDR3 sequences. Per donor there was one draw, yielding a blood sample of 2 to 3 ml. The genes are TRBV6-1 and TRBJ1-2; TCRdb outputs TRBD1, but without DNA this stays unchecked. The receptor was derived from a human donor with ulcerative colitis or Crohn's disease, or a healthy co-twin of an affected twin (not recorded which). Sequencing input: blood. CDR3 amino acids: CASSRVYGYTF.